This T cell receptor (beta chain) was obtained from a study of memory CD4+ T cells and cytomegalovirus serostatus. Study overall: Healthy Belgian adult donors included about 10 CMV-positive and some 24 CMV-negative people. Study outcomes and limitations: The CMV-associated TCR signature appears largely within the CD4+ memory repertoire. Each of around 69 CMV-associated TCRbeta sequences occurred in one to five individuals.

In regard to this clone: Its antigen remains unidentified.

The sort gate was single viable CD3+CD4+CD8-CD45RO+ cells for memory CD4+ T cells. Generated by immunoSEQ multiplex PCR, the TCRdb table keeps only in-frame clones and is missing some. The profile covers under 85,000 clones, with roughly three quarters appearing a single time and just over 2.5% taken by the ten largest. V was shortened by 0 bases and J by 3 bases, with 10 bases between the two germline ends. Germline loops: CDR1 MNHEY, CDR2 SVGAGI. This CDR3 spans 15 amino acids. V usage is TRBV6-5 and J usage is TRBJ2-3; D gene ambiguous. The receptor was isolated from an adult in good health and CMV-seropositive. Sequencing was done on a sample of memory CD4+ T cells from blood. CDR3 bases: TGTGCCAGCAGTTACTCTGGATCTCTGACAGATACGCAGTATTTT. Its translation is CASSYSGSLTDTQYF.